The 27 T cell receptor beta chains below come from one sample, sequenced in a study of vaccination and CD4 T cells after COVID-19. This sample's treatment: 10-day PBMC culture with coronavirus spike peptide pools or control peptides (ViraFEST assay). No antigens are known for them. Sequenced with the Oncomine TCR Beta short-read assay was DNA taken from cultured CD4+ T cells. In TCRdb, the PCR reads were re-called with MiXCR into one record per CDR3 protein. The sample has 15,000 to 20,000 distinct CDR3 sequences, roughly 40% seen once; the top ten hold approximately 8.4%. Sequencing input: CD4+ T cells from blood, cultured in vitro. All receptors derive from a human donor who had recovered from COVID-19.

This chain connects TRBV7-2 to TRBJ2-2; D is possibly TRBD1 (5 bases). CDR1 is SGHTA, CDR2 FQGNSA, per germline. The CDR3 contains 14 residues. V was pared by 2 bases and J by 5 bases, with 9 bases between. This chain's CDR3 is CASSLRGRTGELFF. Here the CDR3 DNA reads TGTGCCAGCAGCTTAAGGGGAAGGACCGGGGAGCTGTTTTTT.

In DNA form, the CDR3 reads TGCAGTGCTAAAACAGAGAACTATGGCTACACCTTC. As protein: CSAKTENYGYTF. The gene calls are TRBV20-1 and TRBJ1-2; D is undetermined. CDR3 length equals 12 residues. Germline CDR1 reads DFQATT; CDR2 reads SNEGSKA (reference sequence). The ends were cut back, 4 bases at V and 2 bases at J, with 8 bases in the middle.

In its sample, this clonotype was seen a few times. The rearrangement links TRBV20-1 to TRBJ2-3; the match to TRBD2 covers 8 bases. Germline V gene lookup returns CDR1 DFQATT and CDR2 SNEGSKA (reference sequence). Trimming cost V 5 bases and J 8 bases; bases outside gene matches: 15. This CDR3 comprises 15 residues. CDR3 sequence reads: CSAAPSAGGTSTQYF. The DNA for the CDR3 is TGCAGTGCTGCCCCATCTGCGGGAGGTACTTCTACGCAGTATTTT.

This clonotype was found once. In nucleotides, the CDR3 is TGTGCCAGCAGTGAGGAGGGAGGGCCGGGCGGGGAGCTGTTTTTT. Protein product: CASSEEGGPGGELFF. This chain links TRBV6-1 with TRBJ2-2, with TRBD2 identical over 7 bases. Germline assignment: CDR1 MNHNS and CDR2 SASEGT. V shed 3 bases, J shed 7 bases, and the junction held 8 bases outside the gene matches. This CDR3 region has 15 residues.

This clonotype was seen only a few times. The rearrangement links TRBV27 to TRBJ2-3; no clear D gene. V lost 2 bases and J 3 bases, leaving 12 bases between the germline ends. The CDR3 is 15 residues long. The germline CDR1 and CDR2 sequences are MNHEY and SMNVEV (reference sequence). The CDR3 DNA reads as TGTGCCAGCAGTTTAGGACCCCTGGGGACAGATACGCAGTATTTT. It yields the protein CASSLGPLGTDTQYF.

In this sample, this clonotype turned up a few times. The chain's CDR3 is CASSQGAQPQHF. DNA of the CDR3: TGTGCCAGCAGTCAGGGGGCCCAGCCCCAGCATTTT. The V gene is TRBV6-1, the J gene TRBJ1-5, with TRBD1 identical over 8 bases. The germline V gene encodes CDR1 MNHNS and CDR2 SASEGT. The CDR3 has 12 amino acids. The V segment lost 5 bases and the J segment 7 bases; nucleotides outside the gene matches: 1.

DNA for the CDR3: TGTGCCACCTCGACAGCGAGGGGCGATGAAAAACTGTTTTTT. Translation: CATSTARGDEKLFF. The rearrangement links TRBV2 to TRBJ1-4, with D maybe TRBD1 (5 bases). Trimming removed 10 bases from V and 6 bases from J, with 18 bases in between. Germline V gene data show CDR1 as SNHLY and CDR2 as FYNNEI. This CDR3 spans 14 amino acids.

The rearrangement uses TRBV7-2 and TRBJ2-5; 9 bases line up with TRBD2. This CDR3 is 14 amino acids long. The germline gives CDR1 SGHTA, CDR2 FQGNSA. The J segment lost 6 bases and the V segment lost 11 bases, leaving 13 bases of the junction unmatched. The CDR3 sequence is CAFGCASGIKTQYF. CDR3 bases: TGTGCCTTTGGGTGCGCTAGCGGGATTAAGACCCAGTACTTC.

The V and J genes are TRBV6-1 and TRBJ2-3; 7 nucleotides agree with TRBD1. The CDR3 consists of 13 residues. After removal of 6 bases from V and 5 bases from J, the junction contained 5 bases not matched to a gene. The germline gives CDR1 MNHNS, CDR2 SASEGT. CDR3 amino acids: CASRTGTEDTQYF. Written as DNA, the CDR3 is TGTGCCAGCAGGACCGGGACAGAAGATACGCAGTATTTT.

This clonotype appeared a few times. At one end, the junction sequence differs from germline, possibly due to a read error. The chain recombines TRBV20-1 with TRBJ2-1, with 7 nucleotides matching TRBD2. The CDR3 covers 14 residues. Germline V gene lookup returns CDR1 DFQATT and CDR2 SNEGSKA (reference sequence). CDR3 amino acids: CSPSGFRLDNEQFF. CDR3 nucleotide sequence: TGCAGTCCTAGCGGTTTCCGTCTTGACAATGAGCAGTTCTTC.

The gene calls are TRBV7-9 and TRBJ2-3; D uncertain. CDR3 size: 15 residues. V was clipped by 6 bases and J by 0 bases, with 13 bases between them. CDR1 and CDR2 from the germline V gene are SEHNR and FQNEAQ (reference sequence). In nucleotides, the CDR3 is TGTGCCAGCAGATTGAGCCAAACTAGCACAGATACGCAGTATTTT. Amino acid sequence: CASRLSQTSTDTQYF.

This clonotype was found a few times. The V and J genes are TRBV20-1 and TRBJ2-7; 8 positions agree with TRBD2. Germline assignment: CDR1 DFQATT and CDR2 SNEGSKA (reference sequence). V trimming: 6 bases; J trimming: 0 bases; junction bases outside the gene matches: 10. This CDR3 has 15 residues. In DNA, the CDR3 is TGCAGTGCGGCCGAAATAGCGGGGCACTCCTACGAGCAGTACTTC. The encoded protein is CSAAEIAGHSYEQYF.

The CDR3 sequence is CASRPSSGTLSYNEQFF. The CDR3 bases are TGTGCCAGCAGACCGTCTAGCGGGACCCTCTCCTACAATGAGCAGTTCTTC. The gene calls are TRBV11-2 and TRBJ2-1, with 9 bases aligning to TRBD2. CDR1 and CDR2 (germline): SGHAT, FQNNGV. The CDR3 contains 17 residues. V lost 6 bases, J lost 0 bases, and 9 bases stayed unmatched.

The CDR3 coding sequence is TGTGCCAGCAGTTCACGCATGTCGGTTGGCTACACCTTC. Translated: CASSSRMSVGYTF. The gene calls are TRBV12-3 or TRBV12-4 and TRBJ1-2; no firm D call. V was pared by 4 bases and J by 7 bases, with 13 bases between. This CDR3 spans 13 amino acids.

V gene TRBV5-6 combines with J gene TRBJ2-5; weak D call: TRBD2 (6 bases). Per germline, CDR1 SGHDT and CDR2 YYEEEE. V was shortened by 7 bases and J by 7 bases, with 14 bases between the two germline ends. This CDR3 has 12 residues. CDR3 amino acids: CASGRFLGTQYF. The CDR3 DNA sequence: TGTGCCAGCGGGAGGTTTTTGGGGACCCAGTACTTC.

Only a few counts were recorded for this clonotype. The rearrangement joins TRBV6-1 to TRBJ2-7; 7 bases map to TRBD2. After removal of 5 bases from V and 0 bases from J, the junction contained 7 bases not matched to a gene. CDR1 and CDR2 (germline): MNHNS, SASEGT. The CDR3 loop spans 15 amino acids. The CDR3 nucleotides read TGTGCCAGCAGTACCAAGGGAGGGAGCTCCTACGAGCAGTACTTC. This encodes CASSTKGGSSYEQYF.

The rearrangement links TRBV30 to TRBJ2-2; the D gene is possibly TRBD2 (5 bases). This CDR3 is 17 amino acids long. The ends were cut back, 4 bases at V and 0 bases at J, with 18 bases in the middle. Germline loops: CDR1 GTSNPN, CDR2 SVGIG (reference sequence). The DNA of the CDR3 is TGTGCCTGGAAGCGCGGGCCGCCGAGAACGAACACCGGGGAGCTGTTTTTT. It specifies CAWKRGPPRTNTGELFF.

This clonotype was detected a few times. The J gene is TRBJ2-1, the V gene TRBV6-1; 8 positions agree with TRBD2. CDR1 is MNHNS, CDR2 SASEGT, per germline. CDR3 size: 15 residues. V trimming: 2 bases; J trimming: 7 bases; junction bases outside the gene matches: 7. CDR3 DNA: TGTGCCAGCAGTGAATTAATCGCTAGCGGGAATGAGCAGTTCTTC. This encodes CASSELIASGNEQFF.

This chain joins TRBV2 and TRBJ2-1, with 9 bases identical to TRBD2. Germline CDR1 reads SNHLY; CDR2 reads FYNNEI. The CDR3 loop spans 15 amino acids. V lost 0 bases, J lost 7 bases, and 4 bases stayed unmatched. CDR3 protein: CASSEAGLARNEQFF. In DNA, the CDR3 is TGTGCCAGCAGTGAAGCGGGACTAGCTAGAAATGAGCAGTTCTTC.

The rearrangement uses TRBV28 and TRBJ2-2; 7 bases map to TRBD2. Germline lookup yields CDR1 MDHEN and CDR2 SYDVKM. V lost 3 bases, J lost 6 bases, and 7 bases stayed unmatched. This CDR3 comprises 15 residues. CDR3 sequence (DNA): TGTGCCAGCAGTTTGGCGGGAGTGGATGCCGGGGAGCTGTTTTTT. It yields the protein CASSLAGVDAGELFF. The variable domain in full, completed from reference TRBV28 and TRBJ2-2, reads DVKVTQSSRYLVKRTGEKVFLECVQDMDHENMFWYRQDPGLGLRLIYFSYDVKMKEKGDIPEGYSVSREKKERFSLILESASTNQTSMYLCASSLAGVDAGELFFGEGSRLTVL.

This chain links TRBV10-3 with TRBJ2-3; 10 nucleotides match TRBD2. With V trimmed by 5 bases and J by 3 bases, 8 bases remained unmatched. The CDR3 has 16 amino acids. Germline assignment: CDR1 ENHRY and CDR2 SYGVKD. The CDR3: CAISPASGSGTDTQYF. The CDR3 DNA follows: TGTGCCATCAGTCCAGCTAGCGGGAGTGGAACAGATACGCAGTATTTT.

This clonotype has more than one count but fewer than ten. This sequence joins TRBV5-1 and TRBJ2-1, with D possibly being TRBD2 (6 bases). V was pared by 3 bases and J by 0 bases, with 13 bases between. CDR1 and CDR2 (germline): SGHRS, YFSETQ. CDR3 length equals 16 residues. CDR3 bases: TGCGCCAGCAGCTGGGACGCGGGGAGCTCCTACAATGAGCAGTTCTTC. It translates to CASSWDAGSSYNEQFF.

This chain's CDR3 is CASSELDGMETQYF. The CDR3 coding sequence is TGTGCCAGCAGTGAATTGGACGGAATGGAGACCCAGTACTTC. The chain recombines TRBV6-1 with TRBJ2-5, with D hard to call. The V end lost 2 bases, the J end lost 5 bases, and 12 bases lay between the germline ends. Germline V gene sequence: CDR1 MNHNS, CDR2 SASEGT. This CDR3 region has 14 residues.

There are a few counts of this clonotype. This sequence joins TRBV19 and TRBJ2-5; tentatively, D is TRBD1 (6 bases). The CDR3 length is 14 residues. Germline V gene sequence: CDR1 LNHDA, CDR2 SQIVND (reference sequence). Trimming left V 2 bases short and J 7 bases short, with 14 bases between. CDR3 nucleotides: TGTGCCAGTAGTATATTTGGACAGTTTGGGACCCAGTACTTC. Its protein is CASSIFGQFGTQYF.

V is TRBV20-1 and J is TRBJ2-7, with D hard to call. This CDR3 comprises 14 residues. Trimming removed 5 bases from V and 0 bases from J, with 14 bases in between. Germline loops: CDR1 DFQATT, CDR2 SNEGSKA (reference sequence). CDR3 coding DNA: TGCAGTGCTCTTGGTAGGTCGTCCTCCTACGAGCAGTACTTC. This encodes CSALGRSSSYEQYF.

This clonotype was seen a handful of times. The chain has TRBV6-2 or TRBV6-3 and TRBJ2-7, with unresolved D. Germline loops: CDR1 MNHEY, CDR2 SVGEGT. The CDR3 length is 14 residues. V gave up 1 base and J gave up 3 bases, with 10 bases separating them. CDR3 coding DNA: TGTGCCAGCAGTTACTACGGACCGAACTACGAGCAGTACTTC. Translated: CASSYYGPNYEQYF.

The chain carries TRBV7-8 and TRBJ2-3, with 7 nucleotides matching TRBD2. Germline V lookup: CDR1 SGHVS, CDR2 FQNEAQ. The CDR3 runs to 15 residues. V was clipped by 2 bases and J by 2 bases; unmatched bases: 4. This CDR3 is CASSLRSGNTDTQYF. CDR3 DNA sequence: TGTGCCAGCAGCTTACGAAGCGGGAACACAGATACGCAGTATTTT.